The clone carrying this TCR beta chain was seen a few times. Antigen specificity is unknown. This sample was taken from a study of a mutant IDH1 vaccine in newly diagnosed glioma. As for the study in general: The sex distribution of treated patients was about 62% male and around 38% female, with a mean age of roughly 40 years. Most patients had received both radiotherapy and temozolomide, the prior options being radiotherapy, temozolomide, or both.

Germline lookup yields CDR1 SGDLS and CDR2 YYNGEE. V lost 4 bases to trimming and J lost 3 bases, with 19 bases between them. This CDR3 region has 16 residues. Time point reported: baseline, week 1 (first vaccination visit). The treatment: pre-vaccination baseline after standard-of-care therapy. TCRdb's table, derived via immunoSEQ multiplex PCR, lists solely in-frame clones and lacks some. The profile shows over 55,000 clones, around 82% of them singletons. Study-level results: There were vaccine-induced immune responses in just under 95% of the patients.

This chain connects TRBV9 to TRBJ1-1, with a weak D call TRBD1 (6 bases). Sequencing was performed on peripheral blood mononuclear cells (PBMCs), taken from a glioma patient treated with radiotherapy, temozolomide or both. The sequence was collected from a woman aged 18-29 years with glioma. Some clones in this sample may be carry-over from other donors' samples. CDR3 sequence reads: CASSPPGAEYYTEAFF. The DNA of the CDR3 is TGTGCCAGCAGCCCCCCGGGGGCGGAATATTACACTGAAGCTTTCTTT.